Listed below are T cell receptor beta chains from one sample, sequenced in a study of CXCR3-negative and CXCR3-positive naive CD8 T cells. For each CDR3 protein, TCRdb gives one entry from its re-call of the 5' RACE reads, without DNA. Here the sample table reports over 80,000 distinct CDR3 sequences. Sequences were obtained from naive CXCR3- CD8+ T cells from blood. These receptors all come from a human donor in good health. Some clones in this sample may be carry-over from other donors' samples. Both conserved end residues are part of each CDR3.

len	v_gene	j_gene	CDR3aa
13	TRBV28	TRBJ2-7	CASSWGGTYEQYF
15	TRBV7-9	TRBJ2-1	CASSFSTGGLNEQFF
13	TRBV7-9	TRBJ2-7	CASSFGGTYEQYF
15	TRBV7-9	TRBJ2-3	CASSLAGTKTDTQYF
17	TRBV5-4	TRBJ1-1	CASSLRTGTSGYTEAFF
15	TRBV19	TRBJ2-1	CASSADRGTYNEQFF
16	TRBV29-1	TRBJ2-3	CSVEEQGIPITDTQYF
13	TRBV29-1	TRBJ2-7	CSAETGENYEQYF
16	TRBV2	TRBJ2-5	CASSELGTGGAETQYF
15	TRBV15	TRBJ1-5	CATSTTGLSNQPQHF
14	TRBV20-1	TRBJ1-5	CSASGGISNQPQHF
17	TRBV4-1	TRBJ2-1	CASSQGGSGTVYNEQFF
17	TRBV5-5	TRBJ2-3	CASSLGTSGGGTDTQYF
11	TRBV29-1	TRBJ2-3	CSVEEADTQYF
14	TRBV6-2/TRBV6-3	TRBJ1-2	CACNRPTGNYGYTF
13	TRBV27	TRBJ1-1	CASRQGENTEAFF
14	TRBV5-6	TRBJ2-3	CASSLGPGTDTQYF
16	TRBV4-2	TRBJ2-1	CASSPRATSSYNEQFF
17	TRBV4-3	TRBJ2-2	CASSQEENYPNTGELFF
15	TRBV7-2	TRBJ2-3	CASSTLAASTDTQYF
13	TRBV28	TRBJ2-7	CASSTVTSRDQYF
22	TRBV6-2/TRBV6-3	TRBJ2-5	CASSYSRDPLAGAGTFQETQYF
11	TRBV12-3/TRBV12-4	TRBJ1-1	CASTMTGEAFF
16	TRBV20-1	TRBJ2-1	CSARGPLAEYDNEQFF
12	TRBV28	TRBJ2-2	CASSPLPGELFF
12	TRBV29-1	TRBJ2-2	CSVDRGTGELFF
14	TRBV12-3/TRBV12-4	TRBJ2-7	CASSSPRGIYEQYF
12	TRBV20-1	TRBJ2-7	CSAREAGYEQYF
15	TRBV7-3	TRBJ1-3	CASRDRAPTGNTIYF
14	TRBV28	TRBJ1-1	CASTVDTWDAEAFF
15	TRBV7-8	TRBJ2-5	CASSLTRTVRETQYF
13	TRBV4-2	TRBJ2-1	CASSQVGGNEQFF
15	TRBV12-3/TRBV12-4	TRBJ2-7	CASSSRDRPNREQYF
16	TRBV20-1	TRBJ1-2	CSARDLKGEDYYGYTF
13	TRBV7-9	TRBJ2-7	CASSPGGRYEQYF
14	TRBV5-1	TRBJ1-4	CASSLGGLNEKLFF
15	TRBV20-1	TRBJ2-3	CSARYRGEITDTQYF
14	TRBV7-6	TRBJ2-7	CASSLGPQGYEQYF
16	TRBV6-5	TRBJ2-1	CASSLSGTPEGNEQFF
14	TRBV5-5	TRBJ1-5	CASSPDYSNQPQHF
13	TRBV7-3	TRBJ1-1	CASSLNLGNEAFF